This entry describes one T cell receptor beta chain. These data are taken from a study of blood T cell repertoires in COVID-19. Background on the study: The samples span acute and convalescent COVID-19 from the United States, Italy and Spain. PBMCs, B-cell-depleted T cells, or T cells were the source of the cDNA or gDNA that made up the material.

Seattle's enrolled individuals joined amid active infection and were then monitored longitudinally. Germline V gene sequence: CDR1 SEHNR, CDR2 FQNEAQ (reference sequence). The V and J ends lost 3 bases and 0 bases respectively, with 9 bases between them. This CDR3 contains 15 residues. In the authors' workflow: Reference gene primer amplification in the assay estimated nucleated cell counts. Generated by immunoSEQ multiplex PCR, the TCRdb table keeps only in-frame clones and is missing some. D and trimming were read from the DNA, whereas the V and J calls and clone size are those reported in that table. The sample holds 190,000 or so clones, roughly 94% seen once.

The source is a man aged 25-40 years with COVID-19, enrolled during active disease. This chain joins TRBV7-9 and TRBJ1-3; maybe TRBD1 (5 bases). The specimen was peripheral blood. This chain's CDR3 is CASSFLGASGNTIYF. The CDR3, as DNA: TGTGCCAGCAGCTTCCTAGGGGCCTCTGGAAACACCATATATTTT.